This T cell receptor (beta chain) derives from a study of blood T cell repertoires in COVID-19. The overall study: Whether acute or convalescent, the COVID-19 samples came from the United States, Italy and Spain. T cells, B-cell-depleted T cells, or PBMCs provided the cDNA or gDNA that served as material.

The length of the CDR3 is 15 residues. V was pared by 9 bases and J by 1 base, with 18 bases between. CDR1 MNHEY and CDR2 SVGAGI come from the germline V gene. Profiling relied on immunoSEQ multiplex PCR, and the TCRdb table lists in-frame clones only, not all of them. Altogether 250,000 to 300,000 clones are present, more than 75% being singletons, with the ten largest covering more than 1.3%. V gene TRBV6-5 combines with J gene TRBJ2-5; a possible D gene is TRBD2 (7 bases). The sequence was collected from a woman aged 35 to 49 who had recovered from COVID-19. Sequencing used peripheral blood. The CDR3 DNA reads TGTGCCAGTACTCCGGGGGGCCATTCCCAAGAGACCCAGTACTTC. As protein: CASTPGGHSQETQYF.